The T cell receptor (beta chain) under discussion was sequenced for a study of T-cell memory formation after mild COVID-19. Study-level points and caveats: Memory from before infection featured some responding clones, which suggests cross-reactive memory joined.

Concerning this clonotype: Its target is unknown.

Each CDR3 protein gets one entry after TCRdb re-called the 5' RACE reads with MiXCR. The table has about 130,000 distinct CDR3 sequences, about 18% seen once. CDR1 is SGHDT, CDR2 YYEEEE, per germline. The CDR3 covers 14 residues. With 4 bases removed from V and 6 bases from J, the gap between germline ends came to 14 bases. Material: PBMCs or a T cell subset sorted from them (not recorded which). This clonotype was sampled from a man aged 18 to 29 who had mild COVID-19 (a few samples of this study predate the infection). Cell type and time point are not known. This chain links TRBV5-6 with TRBJ2-1; D unclear. The CDR3 spells CASSQKTVSNEQFF. In nucleotides, the CDR3 is TGTGCCAGCAGCCAAAAAACAGTATCCAATGAGCAGTTCTTC.